The rows below give T cell receptor beta chains drawn from one sample of a study of CD8+CD57+ T cells in acquired aplastic anemia. TCRdb re-called the reads with MiXCR, one entry per CDR3 protein. The sample lists fewer than 200,000 distinct CDR3 sequences, approximately 44% seen once, with approximately 1% in the top ten. The sequencing sample was made of sorted CD4+, CD8+, or CD8+CD57+ T cells (not recorded which) from PBMCs. These receptors all stem from a human donor in good health. CDR3s include the opening cysteine and the closing phenylalanine or tryptophan. D genes are given only for firm matches. Only some rows state a clone size, as once, few, many or a class for expanded clones.

clone_size,j_call,v_call,d_call,cdr3_nt,cdr3_aa
NA,TRBJ2-7,TRBV11-2,TRBD2,TGTGCCAGCAGCTTAGTCTCTCGACCGGGGGGGCGTTTCGTCTACGAGCAGTACTTC,CASSLVSRPGGRFVYEQYF
many,TRBJ1-6,TRBV2,NA,TGTGCCAGCAGTGACAGGGTCGTTTCACCCCTCCACTTT,CASSDRVVSPLHF
many,TRBJ2-7,TRBV4-1,NA,TGCGCCAGCAGCCATGTAGACAGGTCCTACGAGCAGTACTTC,CASSHVDRSYEQYF
NA,TRBJ2-1,TRBV10-3,TRBD2,TGTGCCATAGATAGCGGGAGGGCCCACAATGAGCAGTTCTTC,CAIDSGRAHNEQFF
few,TRBJ1-6,TRBV7-8,TRBD1,TGTGCCAGCAGCCGGACAGGGCCCCAATCACCCCTCCACTTT,CASSRTGPQSPLHF
many,TRBJ1-3,TRBV4-3,NA,TGCGCCAGCAGCCAAGATCGGGCGAGCTCTGGAAACACCATATATTTT,CASSQDRASSGNTIYF
NA,TRBJ1-5,TRBV10-3,NA,TGTGCCATCAGTGATACGGGTAGCGGTCAGCCCCAGCATTTT,CAISDTGSGQPQHF
NA,TRBJ2-1,TRBV11-1,NA,TGTGCCAGCAGACACGCAGCGAGCTCCTACAATGAGCAGTTCTTC,CASRHAASSYNEQFF
NA,TRBJ1-3,TRBV18,NA,TGTGCCAGCTCCCCTGGGGCCCCTGGAAACACCATATATTTT,CASSPGAPGNTIYF
many,TRBJ1-2,TRBV7-8,NA,TGTGCCAGCAGCTTAGGTCAGCAATTCTATGGCTACACCTTC,CASSLGQQFYGYTF
NA,TRBJ1-5,TRBV2,NA,TGTGCCAGCAGGCCAGGGGACGGGAATCAGCCCCAGCATTTT,CASRPGDGNQPQHF
NA,TRBJ2-5,TRBV29-1,NA,TGCAGCGTTGAGAGAGGGCTAGAGACCCAGTACTTC,CSVERGLETQYF
medium-sized,TRBJ2-7,TRBV10-3,NA,TGTGCCATCAGTGGTGGGGCGGGTAGCTCCTACGAGCAGTACTTC,CAISGGAGSSYEQYF